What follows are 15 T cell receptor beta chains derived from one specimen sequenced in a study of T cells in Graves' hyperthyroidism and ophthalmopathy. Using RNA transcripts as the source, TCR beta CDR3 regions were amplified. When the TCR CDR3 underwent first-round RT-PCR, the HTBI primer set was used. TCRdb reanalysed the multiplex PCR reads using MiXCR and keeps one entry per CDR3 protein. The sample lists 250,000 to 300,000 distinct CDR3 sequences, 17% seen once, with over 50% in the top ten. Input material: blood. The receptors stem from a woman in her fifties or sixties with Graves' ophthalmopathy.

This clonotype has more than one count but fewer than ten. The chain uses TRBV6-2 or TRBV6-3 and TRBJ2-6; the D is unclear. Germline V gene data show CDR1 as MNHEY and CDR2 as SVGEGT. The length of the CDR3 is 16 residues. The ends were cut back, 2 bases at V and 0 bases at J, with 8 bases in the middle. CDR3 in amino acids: CASSYLPISGANVLTF. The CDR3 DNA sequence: TGTGCCAGCAGTTACCTACCGATCTCTGGGGCCAACGTCCTGACTTTC.

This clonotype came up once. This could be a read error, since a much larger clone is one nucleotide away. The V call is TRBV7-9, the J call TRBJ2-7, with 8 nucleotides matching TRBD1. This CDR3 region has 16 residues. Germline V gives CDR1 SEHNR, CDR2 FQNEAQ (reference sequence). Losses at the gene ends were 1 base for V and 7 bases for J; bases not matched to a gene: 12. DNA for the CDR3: TGTGCCAGCAGCTTAGGCGGACAGGGATTTGGATATGAGCAGTACTTC. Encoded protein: CASSLGGQGFGYEQYF.

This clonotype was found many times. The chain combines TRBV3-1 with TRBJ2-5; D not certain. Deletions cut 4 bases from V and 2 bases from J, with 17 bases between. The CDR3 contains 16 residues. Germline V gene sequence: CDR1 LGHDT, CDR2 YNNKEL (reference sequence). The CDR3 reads CASSPRGIGRQETQYF. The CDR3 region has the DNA TGTGCCAGCAGCCCCCGTGGCATTGGAAGGCAAGAGACCCAGTACTTC.

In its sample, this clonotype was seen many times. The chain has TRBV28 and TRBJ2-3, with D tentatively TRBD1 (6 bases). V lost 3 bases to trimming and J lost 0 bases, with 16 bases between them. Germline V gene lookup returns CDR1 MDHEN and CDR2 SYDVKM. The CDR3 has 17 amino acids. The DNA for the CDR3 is TGTGCCAGCAGTTTCGGAGACAGGTTTTCTAGCACAGATACGCAGTATTTT. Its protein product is CASSFGDRFSSTDTQYF.

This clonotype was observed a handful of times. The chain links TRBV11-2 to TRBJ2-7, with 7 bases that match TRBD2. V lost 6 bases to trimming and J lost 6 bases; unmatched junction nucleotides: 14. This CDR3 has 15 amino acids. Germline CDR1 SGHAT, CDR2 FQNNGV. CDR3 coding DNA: TGTGCCAGCAGTTCTAGATCCCCGGGCGGGGGCGAGCAGTACTTC. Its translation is CASSSRSPGGGEQYF. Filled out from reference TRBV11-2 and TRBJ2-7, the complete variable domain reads EAGVAQSPRYKIIEKRQSVAFWCNPISGHATLYWYQQILGQGPKLLIQFQNNGVVDDSQLPKDRFSAERLKGVDSTLKIQPAKLEDSAVYLCASSSRSPGGGEQYFGPGTRLTVT.

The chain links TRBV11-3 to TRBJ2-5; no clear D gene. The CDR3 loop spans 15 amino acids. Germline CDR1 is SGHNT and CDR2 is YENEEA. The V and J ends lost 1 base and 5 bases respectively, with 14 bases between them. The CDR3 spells CASSLGRKIPETQYF. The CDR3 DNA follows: TGTGCCAGCAGCTTAGGCAGGAAGATTCCGGAGACCCAGTACTTC.

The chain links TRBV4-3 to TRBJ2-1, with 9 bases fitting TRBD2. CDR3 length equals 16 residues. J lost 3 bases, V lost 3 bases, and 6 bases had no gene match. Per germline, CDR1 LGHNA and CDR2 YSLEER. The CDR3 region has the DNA TGCGCCAGCAGCCAGTACAGCGGGGGGATCTACAATGAGCAGTTCTTC. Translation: CASSQYSGGIYNEQFF.

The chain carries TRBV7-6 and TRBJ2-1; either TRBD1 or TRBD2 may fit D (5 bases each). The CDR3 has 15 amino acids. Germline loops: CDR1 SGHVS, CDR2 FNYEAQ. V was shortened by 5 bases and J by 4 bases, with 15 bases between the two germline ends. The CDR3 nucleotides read TGTGCCAGCAGCCACACGGACAAGCGGTACAATGAGCAGTTCTTC. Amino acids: CASSHTDKRYNEQFF.

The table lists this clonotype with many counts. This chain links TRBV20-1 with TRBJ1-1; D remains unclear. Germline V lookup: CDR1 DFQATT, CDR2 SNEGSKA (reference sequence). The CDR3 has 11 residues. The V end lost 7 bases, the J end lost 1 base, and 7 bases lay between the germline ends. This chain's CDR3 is CSGLQNTEAFF. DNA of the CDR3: TGCAGTGGGCTCCAGAACACTGAAGCTTTCTTT.

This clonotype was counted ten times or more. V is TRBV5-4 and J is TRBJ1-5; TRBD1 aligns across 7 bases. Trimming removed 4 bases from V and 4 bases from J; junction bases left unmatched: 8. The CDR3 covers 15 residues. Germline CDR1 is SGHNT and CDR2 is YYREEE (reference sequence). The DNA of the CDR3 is TGTGCCAGCAGCAACCAGGGACAGCCTAATCAGCCCCAGCATTTT. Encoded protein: CASSNQGQPNQPQHF.

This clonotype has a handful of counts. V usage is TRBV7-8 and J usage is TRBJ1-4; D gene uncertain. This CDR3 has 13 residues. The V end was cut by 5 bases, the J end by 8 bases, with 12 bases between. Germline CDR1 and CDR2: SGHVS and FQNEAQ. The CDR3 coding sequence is TGTGCCAGCAGCGTCAGTGGAAGCGAAAAACTGTTTTTT. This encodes CASSVSGSEKLFF.

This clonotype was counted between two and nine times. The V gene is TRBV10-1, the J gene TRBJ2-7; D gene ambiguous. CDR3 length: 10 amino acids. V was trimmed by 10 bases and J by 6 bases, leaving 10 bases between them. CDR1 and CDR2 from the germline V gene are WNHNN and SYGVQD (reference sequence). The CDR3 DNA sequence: TGCGCCAACTCTCACGGCGAGCAGTACTTC. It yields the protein CANSHGEQYF.

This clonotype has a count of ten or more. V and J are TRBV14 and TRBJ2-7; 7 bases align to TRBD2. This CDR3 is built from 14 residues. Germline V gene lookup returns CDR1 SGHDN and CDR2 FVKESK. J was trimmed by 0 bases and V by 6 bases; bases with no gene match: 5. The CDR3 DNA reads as TGTGCCAGCAGGTTGGGCGGGAGCTCCTACGAGCAGTACTTC. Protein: CASRLGGSSYEQYF.

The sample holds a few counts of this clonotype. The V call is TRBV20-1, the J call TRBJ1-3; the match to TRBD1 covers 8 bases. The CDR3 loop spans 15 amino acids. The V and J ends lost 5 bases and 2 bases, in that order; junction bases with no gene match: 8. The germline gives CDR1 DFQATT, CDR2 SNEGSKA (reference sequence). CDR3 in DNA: TGCAGTGCTCCCAATACAGGGGGTACTGGAAACACCATATATTTT. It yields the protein CSAPNTGGTGNTIYF.

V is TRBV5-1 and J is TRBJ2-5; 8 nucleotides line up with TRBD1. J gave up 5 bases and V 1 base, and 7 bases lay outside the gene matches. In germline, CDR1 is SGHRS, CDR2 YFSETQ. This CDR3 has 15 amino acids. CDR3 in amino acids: CASSLSGGSAETQYF. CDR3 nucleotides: TGCGCCAGCAGCTTGTCAGGGGGCAGTGCGGAGACCCAGTACTTC.